This T cell receptor beta chain stems from a study of shared clonotypes between healthy human individuals. This CDR3 contains 16 residues. V shed 2 bases and J 1 base; nucleotides not matched to a gene: 6. The germline V gene encodes CDR1 SGHAT and CDR2 FQNNGV. TCRdb keeps only in-frame clones here, not all; method: immunoSEQ multiplex PCR. The sample shows 2,500,000 or so clones, approximately 94% of them seen only once. This TCR was recovered from a man aged 18-30 years in good health. Some clones in this sample may be carry-over from other donors' samples. The sample consisted of naive CD4+ T cells from PBMCs. Indicated subset: CD45RA+ positively selected. The J gene is TRBJ1-1, the V gene TRBV11-2, with 8 bases that match TRBD1. The chain's CDR3 is CASSLTLDRANTEAFF. DNA of the CDR3: TGTGCCAGCAGCTTAACACTGGACAGGGCGAACACTGAAGCTTTCTTT. The full variable domain, rest sourced from reference TRBV11-2 and TRBJ1-1, is EAGVAQSPRYKIIEKRQSVAFWCNPISGHATLYWYQQILGQGPKLLIQFQNNGVVDDSQLPKDRFSAERLKGVDSTLKIQPAKLEDSAVYLCASSLTLDRANTEAFFGQGTRLTVV.